Listed below are T cell receptor beta chains from one sample, sequenced in a study of cytotoxic CD8 clonotypes in ibrutinib-treated CLL. TCRdb's table, derived via immunoSEQ multiplex PCR, lists solely in-frame clones and lacks some. The data show about 45,000 clones, approximately 65% seen once. This specimen was PBMCs, taken after 24 months of ibrutinib treatment. The receptors come from a human donor with chronic lymphocytic leukemia. The CDR3 runs from the conserved cysteine through the conserved F or W. A D gene is named only where the DNA matches it firmly. Clone size, where shown, is once, few, many, or a class for clones that have expanded.

D gene: NA
V gene: TRBV5-4
clone size: NA
J gene: TRBJ2-2
CDR3 DNA: TGTGCCAGCATGCGTTATCAGGGGGAGCTGTTTTTT
CDR3 protein: CASMRYQGELFF

D gene: NA
V gene: TRBV18
clone size: NA
J gene: TRBJ2-3
CDR3 DNA: TGTGCCAGCTCACCGCCTAGACAAGGGGACGGTCCAGATACGCAGTATTTT
CDR3 protein: CASSPPRQGDGPDTQYF

D gene: NA
V gene: TRBV19
clone size: NA
J gene: TRBJ1-5
CDR3 DNA: TGTGCCAGTAGTGTCGGAGGGGGGGGCAATCAGCCCCAGCATTTT
CDR3 protein: CASSVGGGGNQPQHF

D gene: NA
V gene: TRBV30
clone size: NA
J gene: TRBJ1-5
CDR3 DNA: TGTGCCTGGAGCAAGGGGTTCGATCCCCAGCATTTT
CDR3 protein: CAWSKGFDPQHF

D gene: TRBD1
V gene: TRBV11-3
clone size: NA
J gene: TRBJ2-2
CDR3 DNA: TGTGCCAGCAGCTTAGGCGTCGGGACAGGGTACACCGGGGAGCTGTTTTTT
CDR3 protein: CASSLGVGTGYTGELFF

D gene: NA
V gene: TRBV7-2
clone size: few
J gene: TRBJ2-7
CDR3 DNA: TGTGCCAGCAGACTCTCTAGAGACTTATCCTACGAGCAGTACTTC
CDR3 protein: CASRLSRDLSYEQYF

D gene: TRBD1
V gene: TRBV5-1
clone size: many
J gene: TRBJ2-5
CDR3 DNA: TGCGCCAGCAGCTTCGACAGGGGGGATCAAGAGACCCAGTACTTC
CDR3 protein: CASSFDRGDQETQYF

D gene: NA
V gene: TRBV7-8
clone size: few
J gene: TRBJ1-2
CDR3 DNA: TGTGCCAGCAGCACCGGGGGGGCTCCTAGGGGCTACACCTTC
CDR3 protein: CASSTGGAPRGYTF

D gene: NA
V gene: TRBV18
clone size: once
J gene: TRBJ2-1
CDR3 DNA: TGTGCCAGCTCACCAATGGACCGCGAGCAGTTCTTC
CDR3 protein: CASSPMDREQFF

D gene: NA
V gene: TRBV7-2
clone size: few
J gene: TRBJ1-6
CDR3 DNA: TGTGCCAGCAGCTTAGTCTGGACAGTCTATAATTCACCCCTCCACTTT
CDR3 protein: CASSLVWTVYNSPLHF

D gene: NA
V gene: TRBV5-1
clone size: NA
J gene: TRBJ1-4
CDR3 DNA: TGCGCCAGCAGCTTGGGGGGCAGAACTAATGAAAAACTGTTTTTT
CDR3 protein: CASSLGGRTNEKLFF

D gene: TRBD2
V gene: TRBV6-5
clone size: NA
J gene: TRBJ2-1
CDR3 DNA: TGTGCCAGCAGTTACCGTAGTGGGACTAGCGGGAATAAGCAGTTCTTC
CDR3 protein: CASSYRSGTSGNKQFF

D gene: TRBD1
V gene: TRBV6-1
clone size: NA
J gene: TRBJ1-1
CDR3 DNA: TGTGCCAGCCGACAGGGGGCGACTTCAACTGAAGCTTTCTTT
CDR3 protein: CASRQGATSTEAFF

D gene: NA
V gene: TRBV28
clone size: NA
J gene: TRBJ2-3
CDR3 DNA: TGTGCCAGCAGTTTATGGGGAGTTATTGCAGATACGCAGTATTTT
CDR3 protein: CASSLWGVIADTQYF

D gene: TRBD1
V gene: TRBV2
clone size: NA
J gene: TRBJ2-7
CDR3 DNA: TGTGCCAGCAGTAGAACGGGACAGGAGACCTACGAGCAGTACTTC
CDR3 protein: CASSRTGQETYEQYF

D gene: NA
V gene: TRBV2
clone size: NA
J gene: TRBJ1-4
CDR3 DNA: TGTGCCAGCAATGGGGATATAGGGGAAAAACTGTTTTTT
CDR3 protein: CASNGDIGEKLFF

D gene: NA
V gene: TRBV7-3
clone size: NA
J gene: TRBJ2-1
CDR3 DNA: TGTGCCAGCAGCTTAAAAGGCGGTTCCCATGAGCAGTTCTTC
CDR3 protein: CASSLKGGSHEQFF

D gene: NA
V gene: TRBV19
clone size: NA
J gene: TRBJ2-7
CDR3 DNA: TGTGCCACCTCCGAGGACAGATCCTCCTACGAGCAGTACTTC
CDR3 protein: CATSEDRSSYEQYF

D gene: TRBD2
V gene: TRBV7-2
clone size: NA
J gene: TRBJ2-7
CDR3 DNA: TGTGCCAGCAGCTTCCGGGGTAGCGGGGGGACCGAGCAGTACTTC
CDR3 protein: CASSFRGSGGTEQYF

D gene: TRBD1
V gene: TRBV6-6
clone size: NA
J gene: TRBJ1-1
CDR3 DNA: TGTGCCAGCAGCGGGGGGCTACAGGGGGCATGGACTGAAGCTTTCTTT
CDR3 protein: CASSGGLQGAWTEAFF

D gene: NA
V gene: TRBV10-3
clone size: NA
J gene: TRBJ1-5
CDR3 DNA: TGTGCCATCAGAGCAGGGGCCAGTCAGCCCCAGCATTTT
CDR3 protein: CAIRAGASQPQHF

D gene: TRBD2
V gene: TRBV11-2
clone size: NA
J gene: TRBJ2-5
CDR3 DNA: TGTGCCAGCAGCCTCGGGGCGGGGGAGCAAGAGACCCAGTACTTC
CDR3 protein: CASSLGAGEQETQYF

D gene: NA
V gene: TRBV7-3
clone size: many
J gene: TRBJ2-3
CDR3 DNA: TGTGCCAGCAGCTTAATGGGGGGACTAGATACGCAGTATTTT
CDR3 protein: CASSLMGGLDTQYF

D gene: TRBD2
V gene: TRBV6-6
clone size: NA
J gene: TRBJ2-5
CDR3 DNA: TGTGCCAGCAGAATCGGGACTAGCGGAGAGACCCAGTACTTC
CDR3 protein: CASRIGTSGETQYF

D gene: TRBD1
V gene: TRBV19
clone size: NA
J gene: TRBJ2-7
CDR3 DNA: TGTGCCAGTAGTACGGGGACAGACACCTACGAGCAGTACTTC
CDR3 protein: CASSTGTDTYEQYF

D gene: NA
V gene: TRBV5-1
clone size: NA
J gene: TRBJ2-5
CDR3 DNA: TGCGCCAGCAGCGTAATGGGTGAGAGCCCAGGGACCCAGTACTTC
CDR3 protein: CASSVMGESPGTQYF

D gene: NA
V gene: TRBV4-2
clone size: NA
J gene: TRBJ1-2
CDR3 DNA: TGTGCCAGCGGCAGACAGACCACCTTCGGCTACACCTTC
CDR3 protein: CASGRQTTFGYTF

D gene: TRBD2
V gene: TRBV5-8
clone size: NA
J gene: TRBJ2-1
CDR3 DNA: TGTGCCAGCAGCTTGGAGGGACTAGCGGGAAGTGAGCAGTTCTTC
CDR3 protein: CASSLEGLAGSEQFF

D gene: TRBD1
V gene: TRBV19
clone size: NA
J gene: TRBJ1-5
CDR3 DNA: TGTGCCAGTAGTAGCCAGGGGGCTATGAGCAATCAGCCCCAGCATTTT
CDR3 protein: CASSSQGAMSNQPQHF

D gene: NA
V gene: TRBV5-1
clone size: NA
J gene: TRBJ1-4
CDR3 DNA: TGCGCCAGCAGCTTAAACGGACTGTTTGAGGAAAAACTGTTTTTT
CDR3 protein: CASSLNGLFEEKLFF

D gene: TRBD1
V gene: TRBV7-9
clone size: NA
J gene: TRBJ2-2
CDR3 DNA: TGTGCCAGCAGCGCCCACAGGGGTGACACCGGGGAGCTGTTTTTT
CDR3 protein: CASSAHRGDTGELFF

D gene: NA
V gene: TRBV7-2
clone size: NA
J gene: TRBJ2-2
CDR3 DNA: TGTGCCAGCAGCTTAACTATTCGCACCGGGGAGCTGTTTTTT
CDR3 protein: CASSLTIRTGELFF

D gene: TRBD1
V gene: TRBV2
clone size: NA
J gene: TRBJ1-1
CDR3 DNA: TGTGCCAGCAGGGAATACAGGGGGAACACTGAAGCTTTCTTT
CDR3 protein: CASREYRGNTEAFF

D gene: NA
V gene: TRBV2
clone size: NA
J gene: TRBJ2-3
CDR3 DNA: TGTGCCAGCAGTGAAGGCCTAGCGCCTAGCACAGATACGCAGTATTTT
CDR3 protein: CASSEGLAPSTDTQYF

D gene: NA
V gene: TRBV7-9
clone size: NA
J gene: TRBJ2-3
CDR3 DNA: TGTGCCAGCAGCCCCCCTCCAGATACGCAGTATTTT
CDR3 protein: CASSPPPDTQYF